This TCR beta chain was documented in a study of T cell responses to AZD1222 COVID-19 vaccine. Here immunoSEQ multiplex PCR was the method, and the copy in TCRdb shows in-frame clones only, minus some. This table has around 110,000 clones, approximately 85% appearing once. Germline values: CDR1 SGHTA, CDR2 FQGNSA. The CDR3 loop spans 16 amino acids. V shed 1 base and J shed 1 base, with 10 bases lying between them. General observations from the study: It was only after the peak T cell response that any repertoires were sampled. Spike-specific TCR breadth rose after two AZD1222 doses, and depth rose as well. Clonal diversity may have been underestimated, and the donors were mostly white British, with more females than males.

This clone has only one observation. Its cognate antigen is unknown. V usage is TRBV7-2 and J usage is TRBJ2-2; no clear D. The clonotype was recovered from an adult in good health. The sequencing here drew on peripheral blood, taken on day 0 of MenACWY control vaccination. The chain's CDR3 is CASSLEVGLNTGELFF. The CDR3 nucleotides are TGTGCCAGCAGCTTAGAGGTGGGATTGAACACCGGGGAGCTGTTTTTT.